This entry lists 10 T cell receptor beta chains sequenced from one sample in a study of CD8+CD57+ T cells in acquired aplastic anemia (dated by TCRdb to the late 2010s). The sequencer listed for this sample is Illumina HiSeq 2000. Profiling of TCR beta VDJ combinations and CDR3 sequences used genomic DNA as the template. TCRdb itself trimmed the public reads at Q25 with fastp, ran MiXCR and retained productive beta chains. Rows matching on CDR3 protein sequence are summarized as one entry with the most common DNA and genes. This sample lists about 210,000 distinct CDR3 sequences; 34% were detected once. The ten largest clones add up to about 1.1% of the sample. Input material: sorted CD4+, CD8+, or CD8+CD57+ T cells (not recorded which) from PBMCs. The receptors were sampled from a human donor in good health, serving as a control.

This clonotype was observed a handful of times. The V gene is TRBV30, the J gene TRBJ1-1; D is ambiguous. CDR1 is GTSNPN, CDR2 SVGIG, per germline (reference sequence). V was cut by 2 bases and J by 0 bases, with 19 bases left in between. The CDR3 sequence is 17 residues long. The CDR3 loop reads CAWSSWVDPRMNTEAFF. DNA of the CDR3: TGTGCCTGGAGTTCTTGGGTGGACCCAAGGATGAACACTGAAGCTTTCTTT.

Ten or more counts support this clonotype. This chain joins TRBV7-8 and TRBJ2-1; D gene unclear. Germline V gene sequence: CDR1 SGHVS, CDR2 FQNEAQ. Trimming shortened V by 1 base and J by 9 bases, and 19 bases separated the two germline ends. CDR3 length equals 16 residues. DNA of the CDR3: TGTGCCAGCAGCTTAGTGGGGAATGACCCGATGGCTGAGCAGTTCTTC. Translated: CASSLVGNDPMAEQFF. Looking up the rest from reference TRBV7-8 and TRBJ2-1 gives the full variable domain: GAGVSQSPRYKVAKRGQDVALRCDPISGHVSLFWYQQALGQGPEFLTYFQNEAQLDKSGLPSDRFFAERPEGSVSTLKIQRTQQEDSAVYLCASSLVGNDPMAEQFFGPGTRLTVL.

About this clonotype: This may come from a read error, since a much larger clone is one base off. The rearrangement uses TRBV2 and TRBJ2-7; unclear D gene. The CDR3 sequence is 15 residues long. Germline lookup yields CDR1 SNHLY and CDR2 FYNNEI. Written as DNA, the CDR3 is TGTGCCCGCAGTTTGACATGGACGGCCAGCTACGAGCAGTACTTC. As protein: CARSLTWTASYEQYF.

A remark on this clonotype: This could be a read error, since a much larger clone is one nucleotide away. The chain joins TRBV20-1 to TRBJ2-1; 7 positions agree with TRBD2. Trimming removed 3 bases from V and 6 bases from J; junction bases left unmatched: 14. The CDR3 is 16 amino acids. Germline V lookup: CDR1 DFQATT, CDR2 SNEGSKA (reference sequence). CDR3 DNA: TGCAGTGCTAGTCGCGGACTAGGCGCACCGAGCAATGAGCAGTTCTTC. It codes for CSASRGLGAPSNEQFF.

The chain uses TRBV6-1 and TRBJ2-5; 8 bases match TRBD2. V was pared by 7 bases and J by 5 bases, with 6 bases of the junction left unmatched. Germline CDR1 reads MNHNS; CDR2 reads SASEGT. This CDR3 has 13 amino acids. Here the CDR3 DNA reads TGTGCCAGCACGGAGGGACTAGGGGAGACCCAGTACTTC. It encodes CASTEGLGETQYF.

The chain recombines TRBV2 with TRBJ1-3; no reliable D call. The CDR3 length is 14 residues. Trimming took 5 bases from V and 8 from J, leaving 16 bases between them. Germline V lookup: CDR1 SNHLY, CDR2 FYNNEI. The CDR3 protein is CASSQEGIGYTIYF. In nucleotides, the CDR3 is TGTGCCAGCAGTCAAGAAGGGATTGGCTACACCATATATTTT.

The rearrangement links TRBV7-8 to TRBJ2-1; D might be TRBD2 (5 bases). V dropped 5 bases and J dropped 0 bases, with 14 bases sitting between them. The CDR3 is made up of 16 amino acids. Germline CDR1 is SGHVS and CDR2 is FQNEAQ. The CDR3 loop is CASSPPGVSSYNEQFF. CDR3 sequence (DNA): TGTGCCAGCAGCCCTCCCGGGGTGAGCTCCTACAATGAGCAGTTCTTC.

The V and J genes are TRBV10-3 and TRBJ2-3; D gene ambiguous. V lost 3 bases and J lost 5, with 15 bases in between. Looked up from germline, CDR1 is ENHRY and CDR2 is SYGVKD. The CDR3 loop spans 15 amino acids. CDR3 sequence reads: CAISDSSRDKDTQYF. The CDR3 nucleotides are TGTGCCATCAGTGATTCCTCGAGAGACAAAGATACGCAGTATTTT.

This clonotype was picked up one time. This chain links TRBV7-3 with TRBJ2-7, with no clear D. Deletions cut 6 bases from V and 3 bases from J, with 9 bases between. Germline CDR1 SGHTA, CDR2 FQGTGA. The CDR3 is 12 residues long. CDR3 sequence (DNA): TGTGCCAGCAGTTTCCCGGACTACGAGCAGTACTTC. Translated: CASSFPDYEQYF.

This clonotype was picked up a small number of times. The CDR3 spells CASSASGNNEQFF. The DNA of the CDR3 is TGTGCCAGCAGTGCTAGCGGAAACAATGAGCAGTTCTTC. V is TRBV6-5 and J is TRBJ2-1; 7 bases agree with TRBD2. Germline V lookup: CDR1 MNHEY, CDR2 SVGAGI. The CDR3 has 13 residues. After removal of 5 bases from V and 5 bases from J, the junction contained 3 bases not matched to a gene.